A single sample is the source of the 4 T cell receptor beta chains below, sequenced in a study of identical twins (TCRdb year 2016). Receptor amplification or capture employed 5' RACE. The run used an Illumina HiSeq 2000. The raw public data were reprocessed by TCRdb itself: fastp quality trimming at Q25, MiXCR clonotype calling, in-frame beta chains only. Here each entry gathers all rows of one CDR3 protein and keeps the most common genes and DNA. This sample lists around 490,000 distinct CDR3 sequences; 12% to 15% were detected once. The ten largest clones add up to more than 0.4% of the sample. The same specimen was also included in a second study, on yellow fever vaccine responses in identical twins.

The sequenced sample consisted of CD4+ T cells sorted from blood. These receptor sequences come from a woman in her late teens or twenties in good health.

At least ten counts were recorded for this clonotype. The gene calls are TRBV10-3 and TRBJ2-3; D is unclear. The CDR3 contains 11 residues. The V end was cut by 2 bases, the J end by 6 bases, with 3 bases between. Germline V gives CDR1 ENHRY, CDR2 SYGVKD. The CDR3 region has the DNA TGTGCCATCAGTGAGGTGGATACGCAGTATTTT. Its protein is CAISEVDTQYF.

This clonotype has a handful of counts. The chain links TRBV5-1 to TRBJ2-1; 11 bases align to TRBD2. This CDR3 has 17 amino acids. CDR1 is SGHRS, CDR2 YFSETQ, per germline. Trimming took 9 bases from V and 4 from J; bases not matched to a gene: 15. The CDR3 sequence is CATRADSLAGDYNEQFF. CDR3 nucleotide sequence: TGCGCCACCAGGGCTGATTCACTAGCGGGGGATTACAATGAGCAGTTCTTC.

The CDR3 loop is CASSPGDRYPGELFF. CDR3 bases: TGTGCCAGCAGCCCAGGGGACAGGTACCCCGGGGAGCTGTTTTTT. The rearrangement links TRBV5-8 to TRBJ2-2, with TRBD1 matching 8 bases. Germline loops: CDR1 SGHTS, CDR2 YDEGEE. The CDR3 length is 15 residues. V shed 4 bases, J shed 6 bases, and the junction held 8 bases outside the gene matches.

This sequence joins TRBV5-6 and TRBJ2-1; 10 nucleotides match TRBD2. With 1 base clipped from V and 8 bases from J, the junction kept 9 bases outside the gene matches. The CDR3 extends over 16 amino acids. Germline loops: CDR1 SGHDT, CDR2 YYEEEE. Here the CDR3 reads CASSLFTSGVVDEQFF. Written as DNA, the CDR3 is TGTGCCAGCAGCTTGTTTACTAGCGGGGTAGTCGATGAGCAGTTCTTC.